The 4 T cell receptor beta chains listed next were all sequenced from one sample in a study of Graves' ophthalmopathy and Graves' hyperthyroidism. RNA transcripts provided the template for amplifying TCR beta CDR3 regions. Second-round multiplex PCR followed a first-round RT-PCR using HTBI primers. In TCRdb, the multiplex PCR reads were re-called with MiXCR into one record per CDR3 protein. The table lists about 420,000 distinct CDR3 sequences, around 21% of them singletons. Sequenced material: peripheral blood. These receptors all come from a woman younger than 35 with stable Graves' hyperthyroidism.

The V gene is TRBV6-1, the J gene TRBJ1-2, with D uncertain. The CDR3 has 13 residues. Germline CDR1 and CDR2: MNHNS and SASEGT. Trimming removed 10 bases at V and 4 bases at J, with 16 bases between. CDR3 region: CATSSRRAYGYTF. The CDR3 DNA reads TGTGCCACCTCTTCCCGTCGGGCCTATGGCTACACCTTC.

This clonotype was recorded at least ten times. The genes are TRBV25-1 and TRBJ2-7, with D possibly called TRBD1 or TRBD2 (5 bases each). This CDR3 comprises 14 residues. The germline V gene has CDR1 MGHDK and CDR2 SYGVNS. The V and J ends lost 2 bases and 1 base respectively, with 9 bases between them. The DNA of the CDR3 is TGTGCCAGCAGTGAAGAGGGGCGATCCTACGAGCAGTACTTC. It encodes CASSEEGRSYEQYF.

This clonotype was detected ten times or more. V and J are TRBV30 and TRBJ2-5, with D perhaps assigned TRBD1 or TRBD2 (5 bases each). The germline gives CDR1 GTSNPN, CDR2 SVGIG (reference sequence). The length of the CDR3 is 13 residues. V dropped 0 bases and J dropped 4 bases, with 9 bases sitting between them. This CDR3 is CAWSVTGGETQYF. CDR3 sequence (DNA): TGTGCCTGGAGTGTAACTGGGGGAGAGACCCAGTACTTC.

Many counts were recorded for this clonotype. The chain uses TRBV28 and TRBJ1-5, with D perhaps matching TRBD1 (5 bases). V shed 6 bases and J shed 7 bases, with 10 bases lying between them. The CDR3 loop spans 12 amino acids. Germline CDR1 and CDR2: MDHEN and SYDVKM. CDR3 in DNA: TGTGCCAGCAGGGCAGGGCACCAGCCCCAGCATTTT. It specifies CASRAGHQPQHF.